A selection of T cell receptor beta chains follows, all from one sample in a study of blood T cell repertoires in COVID-19. The method was immunoSEQ multiplex PCR; TCRdb's version includes in-frame clones alone and lacks a portion of them. Found here are 45,000 to 70,000 clones, 65% to 90% of them singletons; the top ten hold approximately 30%. The sample consisted of peripheral blood. The origin of the receptors is a woman older than 75 with active or convalescent COVID-19. CDR3s leave out the opening cysteine and the closing phenylalanine or tryptophan.

>TRBV19|TRBJ2-2
ASSISRVQPGELF
>TRBV29-1|TRBJ2-1
SAQPGQRTSGGLSSYNEQF
>TRBV7-2|TRBJ2-2
ASSLVRGWAGELF
>TRBV6-1|TRBJ2-3
ASSDRGLTDTQY
>TRBV5-4|TRBJ2-1
ASSPGLAGVVNEQF
>TRBV11-2|TRBJ1-1
ASSLAAGGNTEAF
>TRBV6-5|TRBJ1-5
ASRNRGSGNQPQH
>TRBV5-8|TRBJ1-6
ASSFLGQGVSPLH
>TRBV18|TRBJ2-7
ASSPTSGGAFYEQY
>TRBV5-6|TRBJ2-1
ASSLVWSGGQRREQF
>TRBV14|TRBJ1-5
ASSPTGILSNQPQH
>TRBV6-5|TRBJ2-5
ASRTGGAGETQY
>TRBV7-2|TRBJ1-2
ASSSEGTGDYGYT
>TRBV27|TRBJ1-2
ASGPGHYYGYT